This T cell receptor beta chain comes out of a study of shared clonotypes between healthy human individuals. Profiled with immunoSEQ multiplex PCR; TCRdb holds only in-frame clones, not every one. Of hundreds of thousands of clones in the sample, 74% were seen once. Trimming took 6 bases from V and 10 from J, leaving 21 bases between them. CDR3 length: 14 residues. Looked up from germline, CDR1 is MNHNS and CDR2 is SASEGT. The study separated CD4+ cells into CD45RA+ naive and CD45RA-negative memory subsets. This sequence originates from a young woman in good health. The chain carries TRBV6-1 and TRBJ1-2; possible D gene TRBD1, 5 bases. The sequencing sample was made of memory CD4+ T cells sorted from blood. The subset denotes: CD45RA-negative fraction. The CDR3 DNA sequence: TGTGCCAGCAGGGCTGGGGGGAGGAATATTGACTACACCTTC. It codes for CASRAGGRNIDYTF.